What follows are 21 T cell receptor beta chains derived from one specimen sequenced in a study of cytomegalovirus exposure and HLA in healthy donors. The PCR was carried out with 60 Vbeta primers and 13 Jbeta primers. The table came from immunoSEQ multiplex PCR; TCRdb's copy has only in-frame clones and leaves some out. The sample lists about 130,000 clones, 65% to 90% occurring once. Source material: PBMCs. The receptors were gathered from a male donor in good health and CMV-seropositive.

The chain uses TRBV18 and TRBJ2-3; a possible D gene is TRBD1 (6 bases). Germline CDR1 and CDR2: KGHSH and LQKENI. The CDR3 runs to 15 residues. Deletions cut 8 bases from V and 1 base from J, with 16 bases between. This chain's CDR3 is CASPQGSRGTDTQYF. The CDR3 DNA follows: TGTGCCAGCCCTCAGGGGTCTAGGGGCACAGATACGCAGTATTTT.

This clone has just a few counts. This sequence joins TRBV28 and TRBJ2-3; 11 bases line up with TRBD1. V was clipped by 10 bases and J by 4 bases; unmatched bases: 4. This CDR3 comprises 13 residues. CDR1 is MDHEN and CDR2 is SYDVKM in the germline V gene. DNA for the CDR3: TGTGCCACTCTGGACAGGGGGCCAGATACGCAGTATTTT. Encoded protein: CATLDRGPDTQYF.

V gene TRBV28 combines with J gene TRBJ2-7; D might be TRBD2 (6 bases). Germline lookup yields CDR1 MDHEN and CDR2 SYDVKM. The CDR3 totals 14 residues. Deletions cut 5 bases from V and 3 bases from J, with 14 bases between. The CDR3 region is CASSTQPRDYEQYF. The CDR3 DNA follows: TGTGCCAGCAGTACCCAACCGCGGGACTACGAGCAGTACTTC.

This clone was found a few times. V usage is TRBV30 and J usage is TRBJ2-2; D remains unclear. Trimming removed 0 bases at V and 3 bases at J, with 11 bases between. Looked up from germline, CDR1 is GTSNPN and CDR2 is SVGIG (reference sequence). This CDR3 is built from 15 residues. CDR3 residues: CAWSVEVVDTGELFF. CDR3 coding DNA: TGTGCCTGGAGTGTAGAGGTGGTGGACACCGGGGAGCTGTTTTTT.

CDR3 loop: CATSRNPDSRYEQYF. The CDR3 nucleotides are TGTGCCACCAGCAGAAACCCTGACAGTCGGTACGAGCAGTACTTC. This chain connects TRBV15 to TRBJ2-7; the D gene is possibly TRBD1 (5 bases). V lost 2 bases and J lost 4, with 15 bases in between. Germline CDR1 and CDR2: LNHNV and YYDKDF (reference sequence). The CDR3 covers 15 residues.

The DNA for the CDR3 is TGTGCCAGCAGGGTAGCGGGAGGTTACGAGCAGTACTTC. Its protein is CASRVAGGYEQYF. The J gene is TRBJ2-7, the V gene TRBV28, with 10 positions matching TRBD2. The germline gives CDR1 MDHEN, CDR2 SYDVKM. The V and J ends lost 6 bases and 4 bases, in that order; junction bases with no gene match: 3. The CDR3 is 13 residues long.

Points on this clone: The same CDR3 also results from other DNA sequences found in this sample. The chain carries TRBV15 and TRBJ2-7; 7 bases agree with TRBD1. Trimming removed 0 bases from V and 4 bases from J; junction bases left unmatched: 0. The germline V gene encodes CDR1 LNHNV and CDR2 YYDKDF (reference sequence). The CDR3 has 13 residues. Here the CDR3 reads CATSRDRGYEQYF. The CDR3 bases are TGTGCCACCAGCAGAGACAGGGGGTACGAGCAGTACTTC.

The chain joins TRBV29-1 to TRBJ2-1; 9 nucleotides align to TRBD2. The ends lost 2 bases at V and 2 bases at J; junction bases unmatched: 7. CDR1 is SQVTM and CDR2 is ANQGSEA in the germline V gene. The CDR3 is 16 amino acids. In DNA form, the CDR3 reads TGCAGCGTTGAAATGGCCCGACTAGCGGCCTACAATGAGCAGTTCTTC. Residues: CSVEMARLAAYNEQFF.

The rearrangement uses TRBV7-2 and TRBJ2-7, with TRBD2 matching 9 bases. The ends lost 1 base at V and 4 bases at J; junction bases unmatched: 8. Germline lookup yields CDR1 SGHTA and CDR2 FQGNSA. CDR3 length: 16 amino acids. CDR3 nucleotide sequence: TGTGCCAGCAGCTTAGTAACGACTAGCGGATCTTACGAGCAGTACTTC. This translates into CASSLVTTSGSYEQYF.

This chain's CDR3 is CASNLRDRGSNQPQHF. The CDR3, as DNA: TGTGCCAGCAACCTCCGGGACAGGGGTAGCAATCAGCCCCAGCATTTT. The chain employs TRBV28 and TRBJ1-5; 10 positions match TRBD1. Germline values: CDR1 MDHEN, CDR2 SYDVKM. This CDR3 is built from 16 residues. The J segment lost 0 bases and the V segment lost 7 bases, leaving 6 bases of the junction unmatched. Together with reference TRBV28 and TRBJ1-5, the CDR3 gives the full variable domain: DVKVTQSSRYLVKRTGEKVFLECVQDMDHENMFWYRQDPGLGLRLIYFSYDVKMKEKGDIPEGYSVSREKKERFSLILESASTNQTSMYLCASNLRDRGSNQPQHFGDGTRLSIL.

A single count supports this clone. The V gene is TRBV7-2, the J gene TRBJ2-2; D might be TRBD1 (5 bases). The CDR3 sequence is 14 residues long. The germline gives CDR1 SGHTA, CDR2 FQGNSA. Trimming took off 2 bases at V and 7 bases at J, with 11 bases between the two ends. The CDR3 DNA reads as TGTGCCAGCAGCTTATACAGGTTCGGCGGGGAGCTGTTTTTT. Translation: CASSLYRFGGELFF.

The CDR3 is CAISDTTSGRGKTQYF. Written as DNA, the CDR3 is TGTGCCATCAGTGACACGACTAGCGGGAGGGGAAAGACCCAGTACTTC. The chain uses TRBV10-3 and TRBJ2-5; 14 bases align to TRBD2. Looked up from germline, CDR1 is ENHRY and CDR2 is SYGVKD. Trimming cost V 3 bases and J 6 bases; bases outside gene matches: 6. The length of the CDR3 is 16 residues.

The J gene is TRBJ2-2, the V gene TRBV9; D not certain. The CDR3 totals 12 residues. V was shortened by 2 bases and J by 6 bases, with 5 bases between the two germline ends. Germline lookup yields CDR1 SGDLS and CDR2 YYNGEE. The CDR3 nucleotides read TGTGCCAGCAGCGTTTACTCCGGGGAGCTGTTTTTT. The encoded protein is CASSVYSGELFF.

V gene TRBV19 combines with J gene TRBJ2-5; TRBD2 agrees at 7 bases. The CDR3 consists of 14 residues. CDR1 is LNHDA, CDR2 SQIVND, per germline (reference sequence). V was pared by 3 bases and J by 5 bases, with 6 bases of the junction left unmatched. CDR3 protein: CASSISGDSETQYF. DNA for the CDR3: TGTGCCAGTAGTATCAGCGGGGATAGTGAGACCCAGTACTTC.

The chain employs TRBV2 and TRBJ1-4; TRBD1 agrees at 8 bases. CDR1 is SNHLY, CDR2 FYNNEI, per germline. The J segment lost 11 bases and the V segment lost 5 bases, leaving 16 bases of the junction unmatched. This CDR3 is 16 amino acids long. CDR3 bases: TGTGCCAGCAGTCAACTTACCGCAGGGGGCATAGGGAAACTGTTTTTT. This sequence encodes CASSQLTAGGIGKLFF.

CDR3 sequence reads: CASSSGLAEPYEQYF. CDR3 DNA sequence: TGTGCCAGCAGCTCCGGACTAGCGGAACCCTACGAGCAGTACTTC. The chain uses TRBV13 and TRBJ2-7; TRBD2 matches 10 bases. The CDR3 covers 15 residues. Germline CDR1 is PRHDT and CDR2 is FYEKMQ (reference sequence). With 4 bases clipped from V and 2 bases from J, the junction kept 5 bases outside the gene matches.

The CDR3, as DNA: TGCGCCAGCAGCCTGACGGGGTCCGACACCGGGGAGCTGTTTTTT. Its translation is CASSLTGSDTGELFF. V gene TRBV5-1 combines with J gene TRBJ2-2, with a weak D call TRBD2 (5 bases). Germline loops: CDR1 SGHRS, CDR2 YFSETQ. The CDR3 contains 15 residues. V was shortened by 4 bases and J by 3 bases, with 13 bases between the two germline ends.

This clone was counted between two and nine times. The chain links TRBV6-5 to TRBJ2-7, with TRBD2 matching 11 bases. This CDR3 comprises 16 residues. After removal of 0 bases from V and 3 bases from J, the junction contained 4 bases not matched to a gene. The germline gives CDR1 MNHEY, CDR2 SVGAGI. The CDR3 here is CASSYSSSGRNYEQYF. The CDR3 DNA reads TGTGCCAGCAGTTACTCATCTAGCGGGAGGAACTACGAGCAGTACTTC.

The chain carries TRBV7-8 and TRBJ1-2; 7 positions agree with TRBD1. The length of the CDR3 is 13 residues. Germline V gene sequence: CDR1 SGHVS, CDR2 FQNEAQ. V shed 5 bases, J shed 8 bases, and the junction held 8 bases outside the gene matches. In DNA, the CDR3 is TGTGCCAGCAGCGGTAAGGGGGCGGAAGGCTACACCTTC. This codes for CASSGKGAEGYTF.

In its sample, this clone was seen once. The chain employs TRBV28 and TRBJ2-5; 9 bases align to TRBD1. Per germline, CDR1 MDHEN and CDR2 SYDVKM. After removal of 7 bases from V and 4 bases from J, the junction contained 4 bases not matched to a gene. The CDR3 is 13 amino acids. CDR3 DNA sequence: TGTGCCAGCACCTGGGGACAGGGAGAGACCCAGTACTTC. Translation gives CASTWGQGETQYF.

This clone came up once. The chain recombines TRBV19 with TRBJ2-7, with 10 bases matching TRBD1. CDR3 size: 15 residues. Trimming at V came to 7 bases and at J to 3 bases, leaving 9 bases not matched to a gene. Germline CDR1 is LNHDA and CDR2 is SQIVND (reference sequence). The CDR3 region is CASTLRGDRGYEQYF. The CDR3 DNA reads TGTGCCAGTACCCTAAGAGGGGACAGGGGCTACGAGCAGTACTTC.